These 29 T cell receptor beta chains came from one sample sequenced in a study of cytomegalovirus exposure and HLA in healthy donors. Primers included in the PCR were 60 Vbeta and 13 Jbeta primers. Only in-frame clones appear in the TCRdb table, and some are missing; sequencing was by immunoSEQ multiplex PCR. The sample consists of about 140,000 clones, 82% of them appearing once. Input material: PBMCs. Every receptor here comes from a woman aged 35 to 49 in good health and CMV-seronegative.

In this sample, this clone turned up once. The rearrangement uses TRBV7-2 and TRBJ1-4; D is unresolved. The CDR3 has 14 amino acids. Germline V gene lookup returns CDR1 SGHTA and CDR2 FQGNSA. Trimming left V 4 bases short and J 10 bases short, with 16 bases between. This CDR3 is CASSSPRQPGKLFF. The CDR3 nucleotides read TGTGCCAGCAGCTCCCCCAGGCAGCCAGGAAAACTGTTTTTT.

The chain combines TRBV11-2 with TRBJ2-1; D is perhaps TRBD2 (6 bases). CDR3 length: 13 residues. V was cut by 0 bases and J by 10 bases, with 10 bases left in between. Germline V gives CDR1 SGHAT, CDR2 FQNNGV. CDR3 sequence: CASSLETSSEQFF. In DNA, the CDR3 is TGTGCCAGCAGCTTAGAGACTAGTAGCGAGCAGTTCTTC.

This chain uses TRBV7-6 with TRBJ1-6, with unresolved D. This CDR3 contains 16 residues. Looked up from germline, CDR1 is SGHVS and CDR2 is FNYEAQ. Trimming removed 6 bases at V and 0 bases at J, with 12 bases between. CDR3 region: CASSQKGSSYNSPLHF. The DNA of the CDR3 is TGTGCCAGCAGTCAAAAAGGGAGCTCCTATAATTCACCCCTCCACTTT.

The chain joins TRBV12-5 to TRBJ2-1; no definite D call. CDR3 size: 13 residues. The germline V and J ends were trimmed by 1 base and 6 bases, with 7 bases remaining between them. CDR1 LGHNT and CDR2 FRNRAP come from the germline V gene. The CDR3 DNA follows: TGTGCTAGTGGTTTGGGTCTGCGCAATGAGCAGTTCTTC. Residues: CASGLGLRNEQFF.

This chain links TRBV20-1 with TRBJ1-5; D is unresolved. The CDR3 runs 11 residues. Germline loops: CDR1 DFQATT, CDR2 SNEGSKA (reference sequence). V lost 1 base to trimming and J lost 11 bases, with 9 bases between them. CDR3 nucleotide sequence: TGCAGTGCTAGAGGAGGGCGGGCCCAGCATTTT. This encodes CSARGGRAQHF.

In its sample, this clone was seen a few times. This chain uses TRBV5-4 with TRBJ2-3; no reliable D call. V was clipped by 3 bases and J by 0 bases, with 2 bases between them. The CDR3 spans 12 residues. Germline lookup yields CDR1 SGHNT and CDR2 YYREEE (reference sequence). The CDR3 is CASSSSTDTQYF. CDR3 coding DNA: TGTGCCAGCAGCTCTAGCACAGATACGCAGTATTTT. Drawing the rest from reference TRBV5-4 and TRBJ2-3, the complete variable domain is ETGVTQSPTHLIKTRGQQVTLRCSSQSGHNTVSWYQQALGQGPQFIFQYYREEENGRGNFPPRFSGLQFPNYSSELNVNALELDDSALYLCASSSSTDTQYFGPGTRLTVL.

This chain uses TRBV2 with TRBJ1-2; the D is unclear. The CDR3 covers 13 residues. The V end lost 6 bases, the J end lost 0 bases, and 8 bases lay between the germline ends. Germline CDR1 SNHLY, CDR2 FYNNEI. CDR3 sequence (DNA): TGTGCCAGCAGAGGACTCTCTAACTATGGCTACACCTTC. It translates to CASRGLSNYGYTF.

The chain has TRBV7-2 and TRBJ2-7; 7 bases are shared with TRBD2. Losses at the gene ends were 2 bases for V and 0 bases for J; bases not matched to a gene: 4. The CDR3 is made up of 15 amino acids. Germline V gene data show CDR1 as SGHTA and CDR2 as FQGNSA. CDR3 amino acids: CASSLILAGSYEQYF. In DNA form, the CDR3 reads TGTGCCAGCAGCTTAATCTTAGCGGGCTCCTACGAGCAGTACTTC.

In the case of this clone: The junction and the germline gene differ at one end; a read error may be behind it. V and J are TRBV6-4 and TRBJ1-6; possibly TRBD1 for D (5 bases). CDR3 length equals 10 residues. In germline, CDR1 is MRHNA, CDR2 SNTAGT. CDR3 sequence: CANRKKQADF. In nucleotides, the CDR3 is TGTGCCAACCGAAAAAAACAGGCCGACTTT.

This chain connects TRBV12-5 to TRBJ1-2; D unresolved. The CDR3 sequence is 12 residues long. CDR1 LGHNT and CDR2 FRNRAP come from the germline V gene. With 3 bases removed from V and 6 bases from J, the gap between germline ends came to 8 bases. The CDR3 loop is CASGLDYHGYTF. DNA of the CDR3: TGTGCTAGTGGTTTAGACTATCATGGCTACACCTTC.

The chain combines TRBV11-3 with TRBJ2-1; 8 nucleotides align to TRBD1. The junction had 3 bases not matched to a gene; V was cut back by 3 bases and J by 2 bases. CDR1 and CDR2 (germline): SGHNT, YENEEA. This CDR3 contains 15 residues. As DNA, the CDR3 is TGTGCCAGCAGCTTCGGGACAGGACCCTACAATGAGCAGTTCTTC. Translating gives CASSFGTGPYNEQFF. Supplemented by reference TRBV11-3 and TRBJ2-1, the full variable domain reads EAGVVQSPRYKIIEKKQPVAFWCNPISGHNTLYWYLQNLGQGPELLIRYENEEAVDDSQLPKDRFSAERLKGVDSTLKIQPAELGDSAVYLCASSFGTGPYNEQFFGPGTRLTVL.

The CDR3 protein is CASSAQGNTEAFF. CDR3 bases: TGTGCCAGCAGCGCACAGGGGAACACTGAAGCTTTCTTT. V and J are TRBV7-3 and TRBJ1-1; D is possibly TRBD1 (6 bases). This CDR3 spans 13 amino acids. CDR1 is SGHTA and CDR2 is FQGTGA in the germline V gene. Trimming stripped 5 bases from V and 1 base from J, with 8 bases between.

The V gene is TRBV4-1, the J gene TRBJ1-1; D is undetermined. CDR1 is MGHRA, CDR2 YSYEKL, per germline. The CDR3 loop spans 16 amino acids. V shed 1 base and J shed 0 bases, with 12 bases lying between them. The CDR3 here is CASSQVSVDMNTEAFF. The CDR3 nucleotides read TGCGCCAGCAGCCAAGTTTCAGTCGACATGAACACTGAAGCTTTCTTT.

The V gene is TRBV7-9, the J gene TRBJ2-1, with D maybe TRBD2 (5 bases). Deletions cut 4 bases from V and 5 bases from J, with 15 bases between. Germline loops: CDR1 SEHNR, CDR2 FQNEAQ (reference sequence). The CDR3 consists of 15 residues. In DNA, the CDR3 is TGTGCCAGCAGCTCCTGGACTCTTAGTAACAATGAGCAGTTCTTC. Residues: CASSSWTLSNNEQFF.

There are a few counts of this clone. The chain links TRBV7-2 to TRBJ1-1, with D possibly TRBD1 on 5 matching bases. Germline V CDR1 and CDR2: SGHTA, FQGNSA. CDR3 length: 14 amino acids. Trimming removed 2 bases from V and 4 bases from J, with 11 bases in between. The CDR3 nucleotides read TGTGCCAGCAGCTTACGGGGGGTGAGCACTGAAGCTTTCTTT. Its translation: CASSLRGVSTEAFF.

CDR3 bases: TGCGCCAGCAGCTTCCACCGGGAGGCCAATGAGCAGTTCTTC. Translation gives CASSFHREANEQFF. The chain is built from TRBV5-1 and TRBJ2-1; 7 positions match TRBD2. The CDR3 sequence is 14 residues long. V gave up 2 bases and J gave up 6 bases; unmatched junction bases: 5. Per germline, CDR1 SGHRS and CDR2 YFSETQ.

On this clone: The sample contains more than one DNA sequence encoding this CDR3. V gene TRBV19 combines with J gene TRBJ2-7; 10 bases match TRBD1. The germline gives CDR1 LNHDA, CDR2 SQIVND (reference sequence). The V gene end was trimmed by 2 bases and the J gene end by 3 bases; junction bases not matched to a gene: 1. The CDR3 sequence is 14 residues long. CDR3 sequence (DNA): TGTGCCAGTAGTATAAGGACAGGGGGCTACGAGCAGTACTTC. This gives the protein CASSIRTGGYEQYF.

The J gene is TRBJ1-2, the V gene TRBV28; 8 nucleotides align to TRBD1. V gave up 4 bases and J gave up 5 bases; unmatched junction bases: 0. The CDR3 has 12 amino acids. Germline V gene lookup returns CDR1 MDHEN and CDR2 SYDVKM. The CDR3 region is CASSYRGYGYTF. The CDR3 bases are TGTGCCAGCAGTTACAGGGGGTATGGCTACACCTTC.

The genes are TRBV10-3 and TRBJ2-5; 10 bases are a match to TRBD1. The J call is doubtful: the DNA matches TRBJ2-7 better. Germline lookup yields CDR1 ENHRY and CDR2 SYGVKD. The length of the CDR3 is 14 residues. The CDR3 sequence: CAISPGQGRYEQYF. The CDR3 coding sequence is TGTGCCATCAGTCCGGGACAGGGGAGGTACGAGCAGTACTTC.

This chain connects TRBV7-2 to TRBJ2-7; 8 nucleotides line up with TRBD1. This CDR3 contains 15 residues. The V and J ends lost 3 bases and 2 bases, in that order; junction bases with no gene match: 6. Germline V gene data show CDR1 as SGHTA and CDR2 as FQGNSA. The CDR3 protein is CASSFQQGATYEQYF. In DNA, the CDR3 is TGTGCCAGCAGCTTCCAGCAGGGGGCGACCTACGAGCAGTACTTC. Together with reference TRBV7-2 and TRBJ2-7, the CDR3 gives the full variable domain: GAGVSQSPSNKVTEKGKDVELRCDPISGHTALYWYRQSLGQGLEFLIYFQGNSAPDKSGLPSDRFSAERTGGSVSTLTIQRTQQEDSAVYLCASSFQQGATYEQYFGPGTRLTVT.

This chain connects TRBV11-2 to TRBJ2-1, with 7 bases lining up with TRBD1. This CDR3 has 14 amino acids. Trimming removed 4 bases from V and 4 bases from J; junction bases left unmatched: 4. The germline CDR1 and CDR2 sequences are SGHAT and FQNNGV. CDR3 coding DNA: TGTGCCAGCAGCTCGACAGGGTATTACAATGAGCAGTTCTTC. Protein sequence: CASSSTGYYNEQFF.

The J gene is TRBJ2-3, the V gene TRBV6-7; D possibly corresponds to TRBD1 (6 bases). TRBV6-7 is filed as an ORF, its function uncertain. This CDR3 spans 18 amino acids. Deletions cut 0 bases from V and 2 bases from J, with 18 bases between. CDR3 nucleotide sequence: TGTGCCAGCAGTTACTCCCAGTTCCGGGACACGGACACAGATACGCAGTATTTT. Its protein is CASSYSQFRDTDTDTQYF.

The CDR3 bases are TGCGCCAGCAGCCATTCGCGGGCCCCCTCCTACGAGCAGTACTTC. Translated, it gives CASSHSRAPSYEQYF. The J gene is TRBJ2-7, the V gene TRBV4-3, with a possible D match to TRBD2 (5 bases). The length of the CDR3 is 15 residues. Germline V gene data show CDR1 as LGHNA and CDR2 as YSLEER. V lost 3 bases, J lost 0 bases, and 12 bases lay in between.

In this sample, this clone turned up once. The chain couples TRBV7-3 to TRBJ2-3; unclear D gene. V shed 6 bases and J shed 7 bases, with 14 bases lying between them. CDR3 length: 13 amino acids. The V gene's germline CDR1 is SGHTA and CDR2 FQGTGA. Here the CDR3 reads CASSPNALYTQYF. CDR3 DNA: TGTGCCAGCAGTCCCAACGCCCTATATACGCAGTATTTT.

About this clone: Sequence at one end of the junction differs from germline and may be a read error. The rearrangement uses TRBV7-7 and TRBJ2-5; unclear D gene. Germline values: CDR1 SSHAT, CDR2 FNYEAQ (reference sequence). CDR3 length equals 13 residues. The CDR3 reads CASSLSPVQTQYF. The CDR3 DNA sequence: TGTGCTAGCAGCTTATCACCGGTTCAGACCCAGTACTTC.

The chain has TRBV11-2 and TRBJ2-7; 7 nucleotides agree with TRBD1. V gave up 5 bases and J gave up 2 bases; unmatched junction bases: 6. Germline V gene sequence: CDR1 SGHAT, CDR2 FQNNGV. The CDR3 is made up of 14 amino acids. CDR3 sequence: CASSPRQGPYEQYF. CDR3 coding DNA: TGTGCCAGCAGCCCCCGACAGGGACCCTACGAGCAGTACTTC.

This chain connects TRBV4-2 to TRBJ2-1; 11 positions match TRBD1. Germline lookup yields CDR1 LGHNA and CDR2 YNFKEQ. The CDR3 runs 16 residues. The trim removed 1 base at V and 3 bases at J, leaving 2 bases unmatched. The DNA for the CDR3 is TGTGCCAGCAGCCAAGGGACAGGGGGCGTCTACAATGAGCAGTTCTTC. Translating gives CASSQGTGGVYNEQFF.

This rearrangement joins TRBV2 to TRBJ2-7, with 9 bases fitting TRBD1. The CDR3 consists of 14 residues. In germline, CDR1 is SNHLY, CDR2 FYNNEI. Unmatched junction bases numbered 6, after V lost 6 bases and J lost 3 bases. CDR3 sequence (DNA): TGTGCCAGCAGGGTGGACAGGGGAGGCTACGAGCAGTACTTC. As protein: CASRVDRGGYEQYF.

The J gene is TRBJ1-3, the V gene TRBV4-3; TRBD1 matches at 8 bases. V was clipped by 2 bases and J by 2 bases; unmatched bases: 5. The length of the CDR3 is 16 residues. Germline V gene sequence: CDR1 LGHNA, CDR2 YSLEER. The CDR3 DNA is TGCGCCAGCAGCCAATTCGGACAGGGCCCTGGAAACACCATATATTTT. Translation: CASSQFGQGPGNTIYF.